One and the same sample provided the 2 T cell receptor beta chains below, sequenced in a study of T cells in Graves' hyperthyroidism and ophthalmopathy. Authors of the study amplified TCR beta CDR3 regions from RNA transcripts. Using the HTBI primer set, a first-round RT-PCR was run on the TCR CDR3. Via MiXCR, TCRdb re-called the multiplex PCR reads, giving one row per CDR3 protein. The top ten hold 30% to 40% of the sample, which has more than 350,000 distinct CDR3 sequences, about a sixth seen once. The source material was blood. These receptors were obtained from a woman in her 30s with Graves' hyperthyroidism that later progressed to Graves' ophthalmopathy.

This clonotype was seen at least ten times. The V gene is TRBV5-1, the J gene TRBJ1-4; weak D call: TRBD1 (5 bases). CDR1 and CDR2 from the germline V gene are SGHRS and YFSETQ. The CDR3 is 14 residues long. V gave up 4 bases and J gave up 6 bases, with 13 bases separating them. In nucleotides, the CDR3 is TGCGCCAGCAGCCCCGGAGGGGCAGATGAAAAACTGTTTTTT. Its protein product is CASSPGGADEKLFF.

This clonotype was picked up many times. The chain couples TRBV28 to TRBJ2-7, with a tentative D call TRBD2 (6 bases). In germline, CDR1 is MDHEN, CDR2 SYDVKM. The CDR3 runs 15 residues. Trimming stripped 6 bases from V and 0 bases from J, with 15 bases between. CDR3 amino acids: CASRGEDFASYEQYF. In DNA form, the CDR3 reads TGTGCCAGCAGGGGGGAGGATTTCGCCTCCTACGAGCAGTACTTC.